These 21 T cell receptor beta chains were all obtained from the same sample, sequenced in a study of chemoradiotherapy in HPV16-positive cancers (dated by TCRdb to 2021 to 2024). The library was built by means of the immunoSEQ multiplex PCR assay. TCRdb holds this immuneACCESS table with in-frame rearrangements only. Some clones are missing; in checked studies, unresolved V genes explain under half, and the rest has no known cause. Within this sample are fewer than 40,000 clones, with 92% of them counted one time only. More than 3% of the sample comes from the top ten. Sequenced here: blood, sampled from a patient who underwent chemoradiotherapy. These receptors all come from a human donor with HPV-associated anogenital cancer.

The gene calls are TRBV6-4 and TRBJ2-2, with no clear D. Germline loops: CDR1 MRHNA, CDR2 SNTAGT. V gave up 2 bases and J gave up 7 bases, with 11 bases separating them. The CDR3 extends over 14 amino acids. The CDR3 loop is CASSDGSPGGELFF. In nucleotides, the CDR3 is TGTGCCAGCAGTGACGGTAGTCCCGGCGGGGAGCTGTTTTTT.

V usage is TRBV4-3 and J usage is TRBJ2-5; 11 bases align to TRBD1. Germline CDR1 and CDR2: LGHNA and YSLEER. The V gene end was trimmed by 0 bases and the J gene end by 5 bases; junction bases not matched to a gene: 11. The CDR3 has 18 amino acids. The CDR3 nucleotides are TGCGCCAGCAGCCAAGAGACGATCGGACAGGGGGCCTTCGAGACCCAGTACTTC. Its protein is CASSQETIGQGAFETQYF.

The CDR3 is CASSLGGNTGELFF. The DNA of the CDR3 is TGTGCCAGCAGCTTAGGGGGGAACACCGGGGAGCTGTTTTTT. V is TRBV7-2 and J is TRBJ2-2, with no clear D. V lost 1 base, J lost 1 base, and 4 bases lay in between. The CDR3 covers 14 residues. CDR1 is SGHTA, CDR2 FQGNSA, per germline.

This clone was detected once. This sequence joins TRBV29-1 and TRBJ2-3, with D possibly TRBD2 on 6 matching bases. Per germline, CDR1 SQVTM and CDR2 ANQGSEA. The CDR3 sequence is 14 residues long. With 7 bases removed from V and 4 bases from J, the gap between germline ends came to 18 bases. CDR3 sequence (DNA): TGCAGCGCCGCCGGGACGGAGGGGTCAGATACGCAGTATTTT. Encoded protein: CSAAGTEGSDTQYF.

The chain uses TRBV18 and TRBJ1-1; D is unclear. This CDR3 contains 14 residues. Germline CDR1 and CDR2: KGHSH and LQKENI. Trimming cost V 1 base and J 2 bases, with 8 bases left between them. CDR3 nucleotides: TGTGCCAGCTCACCACAAACGGGAAACACTGAAGCTTTCTTT. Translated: CASSPQTGNTEAFF.

The CDR3 nucleotides are TGCGCCAGCAGCTTGGGGGGTCGCCGGGGAGAGACCCAGTACTTC. Amino acid sequence: CASSLGGRRGETQYF. The genes are TRBV5-1 and TRBJ2-5; possibly TRBD2 for D (5 bases). Trimming cost V 0 bases and J 4 bases, with 13 bases left between them. This CDR3 spans 15 amino acids. Germline loops: CDR1 SGHRS, CDR2 YFSETQ.

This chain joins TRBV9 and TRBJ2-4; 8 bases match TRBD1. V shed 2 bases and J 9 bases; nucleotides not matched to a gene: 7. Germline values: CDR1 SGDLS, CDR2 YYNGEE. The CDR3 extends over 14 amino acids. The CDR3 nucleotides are TGTGCCAGCAGCGTCTCTGATCAGGGGGCCATTCAGTACTTC. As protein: CASSVSDQGAIQYF.

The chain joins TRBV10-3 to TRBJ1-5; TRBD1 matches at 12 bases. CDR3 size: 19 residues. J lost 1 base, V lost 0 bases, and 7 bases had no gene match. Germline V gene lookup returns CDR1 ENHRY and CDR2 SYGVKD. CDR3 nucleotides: TGTGCCATCAGTGAGTCGTGGGACAGGGGGCGCATAAGCAATCAGCCCCAGCATTTT. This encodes CAISESWDRGRISNQPQHF.

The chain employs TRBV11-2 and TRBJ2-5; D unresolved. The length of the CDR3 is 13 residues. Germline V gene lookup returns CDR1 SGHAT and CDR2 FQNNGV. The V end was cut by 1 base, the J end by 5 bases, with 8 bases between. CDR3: CASSLASPETQYF. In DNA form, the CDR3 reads TGTGCCAGCAGCTTAGCCAGCCCGGAGACCCAGTACTTC.

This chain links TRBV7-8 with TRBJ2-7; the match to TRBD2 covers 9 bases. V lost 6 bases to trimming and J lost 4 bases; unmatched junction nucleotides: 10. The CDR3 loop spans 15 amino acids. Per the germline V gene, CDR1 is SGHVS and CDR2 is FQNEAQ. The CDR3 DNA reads TGTGCCAGCAGAGAAGGGCGGGGGGGCAAGTACGAGCAGTACTTC. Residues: CASREGRGGKYEQYF.

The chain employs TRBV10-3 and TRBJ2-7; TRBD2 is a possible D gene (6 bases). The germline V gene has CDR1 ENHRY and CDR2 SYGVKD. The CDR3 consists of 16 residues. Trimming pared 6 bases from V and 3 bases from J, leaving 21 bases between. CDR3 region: CAIRRLLSGKYYEQYF. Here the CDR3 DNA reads TGTGCCATCAGACGACTGCTTAGCGGAAAATACTACGAGCAGTACTTC.

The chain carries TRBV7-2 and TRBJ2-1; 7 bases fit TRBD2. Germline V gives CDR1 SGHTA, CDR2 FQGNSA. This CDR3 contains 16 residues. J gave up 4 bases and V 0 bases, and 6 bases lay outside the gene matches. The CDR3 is CASSLAGSSGYNEQFF. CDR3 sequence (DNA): TGTGCCAGCAGCTTAGCTGGGTCTAGCGGTTACAATGAGCAGTTCTTC. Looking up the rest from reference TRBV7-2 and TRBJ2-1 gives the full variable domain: GAGVSQSPSNKVTEKGKDVELRCDPISGHTALYWYRQSLGQGLEFLIYFQGNSAPDKSGLPSDRFSAERTGGSVSTLTIQRTQQEDSAVYLCASSLAGSSGYNEQFFGPGTRLTVL.

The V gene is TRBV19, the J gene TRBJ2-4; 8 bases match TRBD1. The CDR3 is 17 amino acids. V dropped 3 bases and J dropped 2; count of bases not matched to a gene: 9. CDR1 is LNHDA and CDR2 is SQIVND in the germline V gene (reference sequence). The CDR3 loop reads CASSMSSGGLTKNIQYF. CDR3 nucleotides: TGTGCCAGTAGTATGAGTTCAGGGGGCTTGACCAAAAACATTCAGTACTTC.

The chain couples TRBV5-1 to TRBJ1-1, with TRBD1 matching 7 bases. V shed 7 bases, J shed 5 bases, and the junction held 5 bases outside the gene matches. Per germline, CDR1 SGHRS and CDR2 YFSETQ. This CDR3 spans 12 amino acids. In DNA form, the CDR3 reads TGCGCCAGCCGAGGGGGACAGACTGAAGCTTTCTTT. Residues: CASRGGQTEAFF.

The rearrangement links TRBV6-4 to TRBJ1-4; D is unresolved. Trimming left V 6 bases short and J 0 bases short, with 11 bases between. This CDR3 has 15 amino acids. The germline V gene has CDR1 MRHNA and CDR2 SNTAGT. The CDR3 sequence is CASSLHLATNEKLFF. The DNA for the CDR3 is TGTGCCAGCAGCCTACATTTGGCAACTAATGAAAAACTGTTTTTT.

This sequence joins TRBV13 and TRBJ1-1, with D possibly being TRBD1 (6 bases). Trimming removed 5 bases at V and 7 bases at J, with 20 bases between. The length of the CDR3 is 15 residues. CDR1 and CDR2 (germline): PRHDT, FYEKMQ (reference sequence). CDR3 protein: CASSVRGGLRVEAFF. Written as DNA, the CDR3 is TGTGCCAGCAGCGTCAGAGGGGGTTTACGGGTTGAAGCTTTCTTT.

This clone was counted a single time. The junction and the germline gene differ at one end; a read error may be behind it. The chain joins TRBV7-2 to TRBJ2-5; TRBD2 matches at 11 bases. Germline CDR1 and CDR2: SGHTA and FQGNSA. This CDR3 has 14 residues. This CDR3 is CASSLAGGGETQYF. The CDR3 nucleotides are TGTGCCAGCAGCCTAGCGGGGGGAGGAGAGACCCAGTACTTC.

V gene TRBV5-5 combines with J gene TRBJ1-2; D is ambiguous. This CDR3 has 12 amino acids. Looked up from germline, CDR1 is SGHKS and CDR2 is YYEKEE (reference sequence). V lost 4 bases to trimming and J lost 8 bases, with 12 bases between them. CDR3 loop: CASSRDWRGYTF. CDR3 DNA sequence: TGTGCCAGCAGCCGGGATTGGAGGGGCTACACCTTC.

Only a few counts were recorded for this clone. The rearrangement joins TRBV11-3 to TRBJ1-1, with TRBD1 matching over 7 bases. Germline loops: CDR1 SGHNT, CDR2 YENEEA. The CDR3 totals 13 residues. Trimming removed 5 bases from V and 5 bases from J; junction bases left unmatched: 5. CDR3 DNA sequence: TGTGCCAGCAGCCCCGAGACAGGGACTGAAGCTTTCTTT. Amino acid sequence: CASSPETGTEAFF.

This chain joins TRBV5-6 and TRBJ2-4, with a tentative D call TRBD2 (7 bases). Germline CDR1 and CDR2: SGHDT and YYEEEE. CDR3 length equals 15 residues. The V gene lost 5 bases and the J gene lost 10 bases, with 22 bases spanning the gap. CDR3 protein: CASSNLVGGPEIQYF. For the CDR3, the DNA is TGTGCCAGCAGTAACCTAGTCGGGGGGCCAGAAATTCAGTACTTC.

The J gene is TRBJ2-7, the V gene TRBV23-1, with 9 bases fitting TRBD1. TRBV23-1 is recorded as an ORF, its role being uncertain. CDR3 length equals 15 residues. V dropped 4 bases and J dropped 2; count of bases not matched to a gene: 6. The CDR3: CASSRPGTGTYEQYF. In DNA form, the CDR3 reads TGCGCCAGCAGTCGACCCGGGACAGGGACCTACGAGCAGTACTTC.